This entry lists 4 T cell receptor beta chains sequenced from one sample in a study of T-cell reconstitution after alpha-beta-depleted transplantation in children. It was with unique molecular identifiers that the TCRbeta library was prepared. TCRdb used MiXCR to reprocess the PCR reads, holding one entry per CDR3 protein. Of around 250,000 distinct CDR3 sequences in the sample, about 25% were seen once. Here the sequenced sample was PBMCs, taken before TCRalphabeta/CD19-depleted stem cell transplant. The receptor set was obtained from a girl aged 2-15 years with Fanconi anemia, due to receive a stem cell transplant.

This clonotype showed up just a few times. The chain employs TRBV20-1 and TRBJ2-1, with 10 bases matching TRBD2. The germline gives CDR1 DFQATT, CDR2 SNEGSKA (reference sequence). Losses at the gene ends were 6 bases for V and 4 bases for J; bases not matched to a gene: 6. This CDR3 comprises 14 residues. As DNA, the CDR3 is TGCAGTGCCCCGGGACTAGCGTTTTACAATGAGCAGTTCTTC. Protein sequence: CSAPGLAFYNEQFF.

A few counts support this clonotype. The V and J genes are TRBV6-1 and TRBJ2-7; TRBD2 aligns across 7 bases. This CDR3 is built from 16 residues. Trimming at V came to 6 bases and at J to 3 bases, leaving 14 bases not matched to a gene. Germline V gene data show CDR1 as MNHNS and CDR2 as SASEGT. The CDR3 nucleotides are TGTGCCAGCAGGAATAGCCCTAGCGGATGGTTCTACGAGCAGTACTTC. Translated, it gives CASRNSPSGWFYEQYF.

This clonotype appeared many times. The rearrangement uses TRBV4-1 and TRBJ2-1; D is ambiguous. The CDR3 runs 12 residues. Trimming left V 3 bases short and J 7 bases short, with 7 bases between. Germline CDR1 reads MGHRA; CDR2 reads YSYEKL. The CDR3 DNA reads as TGCGCCAGCAGCCAGAGAATTAATGAGCAGTTCTTC. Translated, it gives CASSQRINEQFF.

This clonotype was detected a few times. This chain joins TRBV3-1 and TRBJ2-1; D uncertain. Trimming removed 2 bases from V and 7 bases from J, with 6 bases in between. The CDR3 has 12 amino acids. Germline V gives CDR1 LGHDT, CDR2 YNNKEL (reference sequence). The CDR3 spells CASSQTWNEQFF. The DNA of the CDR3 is TGTGCCAGCAGCCAAACGTGGAATGAGCAGTTCTTC.